This T cell receptor (beta chain) was obtained from a study of T cell repertoires in cytomegalovirus infection. About the study: Indications of both CMV infection and matching HLA type were provided by public TCR beta signatures.

Germline CDR1 reads MDHEN; CDR2 reads SYDVKM. The germline V and J ends were trimmed by 1 base and 3 bases, with 9 bases remaining between them. The length of the CDR3 is 14 residues. This clonotype occurred a few times. Its antigen is still unknown. Regarding the study as a whole: Cumulative frequency (of public TCR beta family members) identified carriers of CMV plus the relevant HLA. HLA-C-restricted CMV clonotypes gave the most frequent clonotype in two of eight donors.

TCRdb reprocessed the reads via MiXCR and lists one record per CDR3 protein. The sample lists about 530,000 distinct CDR3 sequences; about 30% were seen once. This sequence was found in a human donor in good health (CMV status not recorded). Some clones in this sample may be carry-over from other donors' samples. Sequences were obtained from PBMCs. The chain uses TRBV28 and TRBJ1-1; D is undetermined. CDR3 in amino acids: CASSLSSYYTEAFF. The CDR3 nucleotides read TGTGCCAGCAGTTTATCCAGCTATTACACTGAAGCTTTCTTT.